Below, one TCR beta chain is given with its context. Amplification used 60 Vbeta primers and 13 Jbeta primers. Here immunoSEQ multiplex PCR was the method, and the copy in TCRdb shows in-frame clones only, minus some. The sample lists 190,000 or so clones, 80% occurring once. This CDR3 has 12 amino acids. In germline, CDR1 is LNHDA, CDR2 SQIVND (reference sequence). V lost 7 bases and J lost 2, with 8 bases in between. The sample originates from a study of cytomegalovirus exposure and HLA in healthy donors. This chain joins TRBV19 and TRBJ1-2, with D possibly being TRBD1 (6 bases). This TCR was recovered from a boy aged 5-17 years in good health and CMV-seronegative. The sequenced material came from PBMCs. The CDR3 DNA sequence: TGTGCCAGTACTACAGGGAACTATGGCTACACCTTC. Translated: CASTTGNYGYTF.